Sequencing of this TCR beta chain was carried out in a study of T cells in Graves' hyperthyroidism and ophthalmopathy. The source material, RNA transcripts, was used to amplify TCR beta CDR3 regions. Using the HTBI primer set, a first-round RT-PCR was run on the TCR CDR3. TCRdb reanalysed the multiplex PCR reads using MiXCR and keeps one entry per CDR3 protein. The table records under 650,000 distinct CDR3 sequences, around 15% of them present only once. Diagnoses were established using clinical symptoms, serum thyroxine and TRAb, thyroid ultrasound and orbital computed tomography. Broader study findings: Most thyroid clonotypes with frequency above 0.001 were detected in blood.

Germline CDR1 LGHDT, CDR2 YNNKEL (reference sequence). Trimming left V 4 bases short and J 0 bases short, with 12 bases between. The CDR3 length is 16 residues. The sample holds a few counts of this clonotype. The antigen is undetermined. The sequenced sample was blood. V usage is TRBV3-1 and J usage is TRBJ1-4, with D maybe TRBD1 (5 bases). The TCR originated in a woman aged 25 to 39 with Graves' hyperthyroidism. CDR3 residues: CASSPSRGATNEKLFF. In DNA form, the CDR3 reads TGTGCCAGCAGCCCCTCGAGGGGTGCAACTAATGAAAAACTGTTTTTT.